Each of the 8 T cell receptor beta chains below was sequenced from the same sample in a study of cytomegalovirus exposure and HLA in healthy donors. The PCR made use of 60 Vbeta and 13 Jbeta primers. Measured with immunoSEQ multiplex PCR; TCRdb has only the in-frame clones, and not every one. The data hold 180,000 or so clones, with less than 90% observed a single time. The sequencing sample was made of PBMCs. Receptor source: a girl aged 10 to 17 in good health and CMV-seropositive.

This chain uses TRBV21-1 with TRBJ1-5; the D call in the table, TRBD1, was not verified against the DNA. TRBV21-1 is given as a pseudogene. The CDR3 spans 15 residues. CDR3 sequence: CASSKAEGDLQPQHF. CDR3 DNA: TGTGCCAGCAGCAAAGCAGAGGGGGATCTTCAGCCCCAGCATTTT.

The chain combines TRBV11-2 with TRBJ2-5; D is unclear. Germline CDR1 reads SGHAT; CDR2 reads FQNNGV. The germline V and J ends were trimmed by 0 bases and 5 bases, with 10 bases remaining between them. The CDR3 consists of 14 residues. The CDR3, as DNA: TGTGCCAGCAGCTTAGATAATGTCCGGGAGACCCAGTACTTC. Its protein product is CASSLDNVRETQYF.

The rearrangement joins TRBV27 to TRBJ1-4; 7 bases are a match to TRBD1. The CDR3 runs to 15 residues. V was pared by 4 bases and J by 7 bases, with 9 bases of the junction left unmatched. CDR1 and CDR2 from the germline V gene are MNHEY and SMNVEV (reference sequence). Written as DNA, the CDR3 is TGTGCCAGCAGTTCGGCAGGGGGTTATGGTGAAAAACTGTTTTTT. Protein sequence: CASSSAGGYGEKLFF.

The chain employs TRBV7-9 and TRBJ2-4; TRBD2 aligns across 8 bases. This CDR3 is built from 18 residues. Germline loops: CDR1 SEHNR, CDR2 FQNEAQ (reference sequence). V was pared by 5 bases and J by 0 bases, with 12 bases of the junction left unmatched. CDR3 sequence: CASSRAGVNSLAKNIQYF. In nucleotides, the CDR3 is TGTGCCAGCAGCCGAGCGGGAGTCAACTCACTAGCCAAAAACATTCAGTACTTC.

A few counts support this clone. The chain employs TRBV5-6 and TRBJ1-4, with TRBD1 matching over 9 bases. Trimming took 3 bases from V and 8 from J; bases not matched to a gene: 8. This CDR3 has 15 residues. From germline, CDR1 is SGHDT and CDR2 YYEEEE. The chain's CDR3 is CASSWTGTGREKLFF. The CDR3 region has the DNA TGTGCCAGCAGCTGGACCGGGACAGGGCGGGAAAAACTGTTTTTT.

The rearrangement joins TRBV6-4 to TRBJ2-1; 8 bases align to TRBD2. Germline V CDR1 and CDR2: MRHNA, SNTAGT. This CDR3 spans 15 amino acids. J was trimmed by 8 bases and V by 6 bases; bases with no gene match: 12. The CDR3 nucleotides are TGTGCCAGCAGCCTTAGCGGGGATACTTCAGATGAGCAGTTCTTC. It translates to CASSLSGDTSDEQFF.

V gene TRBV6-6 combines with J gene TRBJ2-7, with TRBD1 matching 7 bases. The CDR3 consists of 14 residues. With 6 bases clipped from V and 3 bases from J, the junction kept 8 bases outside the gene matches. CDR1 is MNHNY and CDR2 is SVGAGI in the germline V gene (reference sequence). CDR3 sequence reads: CASSVTGTVYEQYF. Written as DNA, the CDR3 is TGTGCCAGCAGCGTTACCGGGACAGTCTACGAGCAGTACTTC.

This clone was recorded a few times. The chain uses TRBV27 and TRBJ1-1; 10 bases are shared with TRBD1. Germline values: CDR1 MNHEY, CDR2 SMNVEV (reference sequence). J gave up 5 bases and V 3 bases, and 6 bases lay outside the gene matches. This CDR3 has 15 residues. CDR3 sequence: CASSLGGQGKTEAFF. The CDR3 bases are TGTGCCAGCAGTTTGGGGGGACAGGGGAAGACTGAAGCTTTCTTT.